Sequencing of this TCR beta chain was carried out in a study of OX40 agonist ivuxolimab in advanced cancers. Findings of the study overall: There were, on average, more expanded clones in CD8+ T cells than in CD4+.

This CDR3 has 14 residues. The junction had 4 bases not matched to a gene; V was cut back by 2 bases and J by 8 bases. The V gene's germline CDR1 is SGHTA and CDR2 FQGTGA. Notes on this clone: What it binds is not known.

Clones were read by immunoSEQ multiplex PCR, and TCRdb kept only the in-frame ones, dropping some. The sample records some 45,000 clones, approximately 84% being singletons. Patients were ruled out by autoimmune disease history or systemic immunosuppression. This TCR came from an adult with an advanced solid tumor such as melanoma, head and neck, liver or kidney cancer. The V call is TRBV7-3, the J call TRBJ2-1, with 9 bases lining up with TRBD2. Sequencing used CD4+ or CD8+ T cells sorted from blood, obtained in a trial of the OX40 agonist ivuxolimab. The CDR3 region is CASSLLSGSDEQFF. The CDR3, as DNA: TGTGCCAGCAGCTTACTTAGCGGGAGCGATGAGCAGTTCTTC.